The 17 T cell receptor beta chains listed next were all sequenced from one sample in a study of blood T cell repertoires in COVID-19. The repertoire was sequenced with immunoSEQ multiplex PCR; TCRdb's copy has only in-frame clones and lacks some. The table has around 130,000 clones, around 89% seen once. Sequencing was carried out using peripheral blood. These receptors were collected from a human donor with COVID-19, enrolled during active disease. The donor label of this sample is uncertain.

The V call is TRBV6-5, the J call TRBJ1-1, with 8 bases lining up with TRBD1. The germline V gene has CDR1 MNHEY and CDR2 SVGAGI. CDR3 length: 16 amino acids. The junction had 9 bases not matched to a gene; V was cut back by 2 bases and J by 4 bases. This chain's CDR3 is CASSYGRQGIGTEAFF. The CDR3 DNA reads TGTGCCAGCAGTTACGGCCGACAGGGGATAGGCACTGAAGCTTTCTTT.

The CDR3 region has the DNA TGTGCCAGCAGCCAAGGCCTAGCGGGAGCCCGCGAGACCCAGTACTTC. It specifies CASSQGLAGARETQYF. The J gene is TRBJ2-5, the V gene TRBV3-1 (or the pseudogene TRBV3-2), with TRBD2 identical over 10 bases. V shed 1 base, J shed 5 bases, and the junction held 7 bases outside the gene matches. There are 16 residues in the CDR3. From germline, CDR1 is LGHDT and CDR2 YNNKEL (reference sequence).

The chain combines TRBV6-2 or TRBV6-3 with TRBJ2-7, with 9 positions matching TRBD1. Germline CDR1 and CDR2: MNHEY and SVGEGT. This CDR3 is 15 amino acids long. V lost 5 bases to trimming and J lost 1 base; unmatched junction nucleotides: 6. The CDR3 DNA reads as TGTGCCAGCAGTCAAGGGACAGGGAGGTCCTACGAGCAGTACTTC. The encoded protein is CASSQGTGRSYEQYF.

The gene calls are TRBV3-1 (or the pseudogene TRBV3-2) and TRBJ1-4; 8 bases fit TRBD1. The CDR3 length is 16 residues. V trimming: 0 bases; J trimming: 8 bases; junction bases outside the gene matches: 8. CDR1 is LGHDT and CDR2 is YNNKEL in the germline V gene (reference sequence). The CDR3 protein is CASSQEYRGRGEKLFF. The CDR3 DNA reads TGTGCCAGCAGCCAAGAGTACAGGGGGAGAGGCGAAAAACTGTTTTTT.

The chain uses TRBV4-2 and TRBJ2-1, with D perhaps matching TRBD1 (5 bases). V was clipped by 4 bases and J by 4 bases, with 11 bases between them. The CDR3 runs to 14 residues. CDR1 is LGHNA, CDR2 YNFKEQ, per germline. The CDR3 protein is CASSLEDRYNEQFF. CDR3 coding DNA: TGTGCCAGCAGCCTAGAAGACAGATACAATGAGCAGTTCTTC.

This clone has only one observation. The J gene is TRBJ2-1, the V gene TRBV7-2, with a weak D call TRBD2 (6 bases). CDR1 and CDR2 from the germline V gene are SGHTA and FQGNSA. This CDR3 region has 14 residues. V lost 3 bases and J lost 3, with 9 bases in between. In DNA form, the CDR3 reads TGTGCCAGCAGCTTCAGCGGGTTCTACAATGAGCAGTTCTTC. It translates to CASSFSGFYNEQFF. The whole variable domain, remainder taken from reference TRBV7-2 and TRBJ2-1, is GAGVSQSPSNKVTEKGKDVELRCDPISGHTALYWYRQSLGQGLEFLIYFQGNSAPDKSGLPSDRFSAERTGGSVSTLTIQRTQQEDSAVYLCASSFSGFYNEQFFGPGTRLTVL.

The CDR3 loop reads CATSSRQGAYYGYTF. In nucleotides, the CDR3 is TGTGCCACCAGCAGCCGACAGGGGGCTTACTATGGCTACACCTTC. The chain recombines TRBV15 with TRBJ1-2; 10 nucleotides align to TRBD1. CDR1 is LNHNV and CDR2 is YYDKDF in the germline V gene (reference sequence). CDR3 length equals 15 residues. Germline trimming cut 3 bases from V and 3 bases from J; bases unmatched to any gene: 4.

As DNA, the CDR3 is TGTGCCACCAGTGATACGACCCCGGGACAGGGGGTAGATACGCAGTATTTT. Protein product: CATSDTTPGQGVDTQYF. The chain links TRBV24-1 to TRBJ2-3; 11 positions match TRBD1. The CDR3 is made up of 17 amino acids. Losses at the gene ends were 3 bases for V and 5 bases for J; bases not matched to a gene: 9. Germline V gene sequence: CDR1 KGHDR, CDR2 SFDVKD.

This chain's CDR3 is CASSQQVSGQGNSPLHF. Here the CDR3 DNA reads TGTGCCAGCAGCCAGCAAGTCTCCGGACAGGGTAATTCACCCCTCCACTTT. The gene calls are TRBV4-2 and TRBJ1-6; TRBD1 matches 8 bases. Germline V lookup: CDR1 LGHNA, CDR2 YNFKEQ. The CDR3 totals 17 residues. J was trimmed by 6 bases and V by 3 bases; bases with no gene match: 10.

The rearrangement uses TRBV6-5 and TRBJ2-5; TRBD2 matches at 9 bases. Germline CDR1 MNHEY, CDR2 SVGAGI. This CDR3 has 13 residues. V shed 8 bases and J 3 bases; nucleotides not matched to a gene: 4. The CDR3 spells CASRRGGEETQYF. The CDR3 DNA reads as TGTGCCAGCCGGCGGGGGGGCGAAGAGACCCAGTACTTC.

The V and J genes are TRBV7-3 and TRBJ2-1; D is ambiguous. This CDR3 has 14 amino acids. Germline loops: CDR1 SGHTA, CDR2 FQGTGA. V was clipped by 4 bases and J by 5 bases, with 12 bases between them. Here the CDR3 reads CASSSFPADNEQFF. CDR3 DNA: TGTGCCAGCAGCTCATTCCCCGCGGACAATGAGCAGTTCTTC.

This rearrangement joins TRBV10-3 to TRBJ2-2, with 10 bases aligning to TRBD2. The CDR3 loop spans 15 amino acids. The V and J ends lost 5 bases and 2 bases, in that order; junction bases with no gene match: 2. In germline, CDR1 is ENHRY, CDR2 SYGVKD. DNA for the CDR3: TGTGCCATCAGTCTAGCGGGGGACAACACCGGGGAGCTGTTTTTT. Protein product: CAISLAGDNTGELFF.

In DNA form, the CDR3 reads TGTGCCAGCAGCCAACACACAGCCTACGAGCAGTACTTC. The encoded protein is CASSQHTAYEQYF. The chain joins TRBV14 to TRBJ2-7; D gene unclear. This CDR3 is built from 13 residues. V was cut by 2 bases and J by 2 bases, with 7 bases left in between. Germline values: CDR1 SGHDN, CDR2 FVKESK.

In this sample, this clone turned up a few times. V gene TRBV5-1 combines with J gene TRBJ1-2; 7 bases match TRBD1. CDR1 is SGHRS and CDR2 is YFSETQ in the germline V gene. The CDR3 extends over 13 amino acids. After removal of 2 bases from V and 5 bases from J, the junction contained 3 bases not matched to a gene. As DNA, the CDR3 is TGCGCCAGCAGCTTCCAGGGGGGATATGGCTACACCTTC. It is translated as CASSFQGGYGYTF.

This clone was observed a handful of times. The genes are TRBV29-1 and TRBJ1-1; the D gene is possibly TRBD1 (5 bases). Germline assignment: CDR1 SQVTM and CDR2 ANQGSEA. This CDR3 has 12 amino acids. V lost 2 bases and J lost 5, with 9 bases in between. CDR3 in DNA: TGCAGCGTTGAAATCACAGGTACTGAAGCTTTCTTT. It yields the protein CSVEITGTEAFF. Filled out from reference TRBV29-1 and TRBJ1-1, the complete variable domain reads SAVISQKPSRDICQRGTSLTIQCQVDSQVTMMFWYRQQPGQSLTLIATANQGSEATYESGFVIDKFPISRPNLTFSTLTVSNMSPEDSSIYLCSVEITGTEAFFGQGTRLTVV.

By frequency in the sample, this clone is medium-sized. The gene calls are TRBV29-1 and TRBJ2-5; 8 nucleotides align to TRBD1. Germline values: CDR1 SQVTM, CDR2 ANQGSEA. This CDR3 is built from 14 residues. After removal of 6 bases from V and 0 bases from J, the junction contained 6 bases not matched to a gene. CDR3 DNA sequence: TGCAGCGTAGACAGGGGCTTCTACCAAGAGACCCAGTACTTC. Translated: CSVDRGFYQETQYF.

The table lists this clone with a count of one. This chain links TRBV7-6 with TRBJ2-7; D not certain. This CDR3 contains 16 residues. Trimming took 1 base from V and 0 from J, leaving 13 bases between them. CDR1 is SGHVS and CDR2 is FNYEAQ in the germline V gene. CDR3 sequence reads: CASSLEPDTSSYEQYF. The CDR3 nucleotides read TGTGCCAGCAGCTTAGAGCCCGACACAAGCTCCTACGAGCAGTACTTC.